Listed below are T cell receptor beta chains from one sample, sequenced in a study of blood T cell repertoires in COVID-19. The data were produced by immunoSEQ multiplex PCR, yet TCRdb's version contains in-frame clones alone and is incomplete. The data show roughly 100,000 clones, about nine tenths seen once. Sequenced material: peripheral blood. All receptors come from a human donor with active COVID-19. The donor label of this sample is uncertain. The CDR3 runs from the conserved cysteine through the conserved F or W. Fields, in order: D gene, V gene, clone size, J gene, CDR3 DNA, CDR3 protein. D genes are given only for firm matches. A row's size may be missing; if present it is once, few, many or a size class.

D gene: .; V gene: TRBV2; clone size: .; J gene: TRBJ1-1; CDR3 DNA: TGTGCCAGCAAAATGACGGGAGGTGGGAACACTGAAGCTTTCTTT; CDR3 protein: CASKMTGGGNTEAFF
D gene: .; V gene: TRBV6-1; clone size: .; J gene: TRBJ2-7; CDR3 DNA: TGTGCCAGCAGTGAAACCGTGAGGGTGGAGGAGCAGTACTTC; CDR3 protein: CASSETVRVEEQYF
D gene: TRBD1; V gene: TRBV7-3; clone size: .; J gene: TRBJ1-6; CDR3 DNA: TGTGCCAGCAGCTTGACAGGGGGTAGCAATTCACCCCTCCACTTT; CDR3 protein: CASSLTGGSNSPLHF
D gene: .; V gene: TRBV5-1; clone size: .; J gene: TRBJ1-4; CDR3 DNA: TGCGCCAGCAGCGCAGGAGGTCAGGGGAATGAAAAACTGTTTTTT; CDR3 protein: CASSAGGQGNEKLFF
D gene: .; V gene: TRBV19; clone size: .; J gene: TRBJ2-7; CDR3 DNA: TGTGCCAGTAGTATAGGGAGCACCTTCAACCCCTACGAGCAGTACTTC; CDR3 protein: CASSIGSTFNPYEQYF
D gene: TRBD2; V gene: TRBV3-1/TRBV3-2; clone size: .; J gene: TRBJ2-1; CDR3 DNA: TGTGCCAGCAGCCCCAAACCAGGCGGGGGGGGTTACAATGAGCAGTTCTTC; CDR3 protein: CASSPKPGGGGYNEQFF
D gene: .; V gene: TRBV4-2; clone size: .; J gene: TRBJ2-3; CDR3 DNA: TGTGCCAGCCAGGGTGCTCACCGGAGCACAGATACGCAGTATTTT; CDR3 protein: CASQGAHRSTDTQYF
D gene: .; V gene: TRBV6-5; clone size: .; J gene: TRBJ1-2; CDR3 DNA: TGTGCCAGCAGTTACTCGAGTGAGGGAGAAGCCGGCTACACCTTC; CDR3 protein: CASSYSSEGEAGYTF
D gene: TRBD1; V gene: TRBV6-5; clone size: .; J gene: TRBJ1-5; CDR3 DNA: TGTGCCAGCAGCAAGGACAGGTGGTCTCAGCCCCAGCATTTT; CDR3 protein: CASSKDRWSQPQHF
D gene: TRBD2; V gene: TRBV6-2/TRBV6-3; clone size: .; J gene: TRBJ2-3; CDR3 DNA: TGTGCCAGCAGTTACTCGCGTCTCGGCGGGGGGAGCACAGATACGCAGTATTTT; CDR3 protein: CASSYSRLGGGSTDTQYF
D gene: .; V gene: TRBV6-5; clone size: .; J gene: TRBJ2-7; CDR3 DNA: TGTGCCAGCAGCGATGACAGCTCCTACGAGCAGTACTTC; CDR3 protein: CASSDDSSYEQYF
D gene: .; V gene: TRBV7-8; clone size: .; J gene: TRBJ1-2; CDR3 DNA: TGTGCCAGCAGCTCCTCCTCGACAGGCAACTATGGCTACACCTTC; CDR3 protein: CASSSSSTGNYGYTF
D gene: .; V gene: TRBV7-9; clone size: .; J gene: TRBJ2-2; CDR3 DNA: TGTGCCAGCCCGGGGGATTCGAACACCGGGGAGCTGTTTTTT; CDR3 protein: CASPGDSNTGELFF
D gene: .; V gene: TRBV3-1/TRBV3-2; clone size: once; J gene: TRBJ2-5; CDR3 DNA: TGTGCCAGCAGCCAGTACCCCGGGGTTAACCAAGAGACCCAGTACTTC; CDR3 protein: CASSQYPGVNQETQYF
D gene: .; V gene: TRBV19; clone size: .; J gene: TRBJ1-5; CDR3 DNA: TGTGCCAGTAGTATCCCGGGGAGGGACGGGCCCCAGCATTTT; CDR3 protein: CASSIPGRDGPQHF
D gene: TRBD1; V gene: TRBV3-1/TRBV3-2; clone size: .; J gene: TRBJ2-7; CDR3 DNA: TGTGCCAGCAGCCAAAGCCTTACAGGGGGCAACGAGCAGTACTTC; CDR3 protein: CASSQSLTGGNEQYF
D gene: .; V gene: TRBV5-1; clone size: .; J gene: TRBJ1-1; CDR3 DNA: TGCGCCAGCCAGTCACCGAACACTGAAGCTTTCTTT; CDR3 protein: CASQSPNTEAFF
D gene: .; V gene: TRBV28; clone size: .; J gene: TRBJ2-3; CDR3 DNA: TGTGCCAGCAGTCCCCCTTATCAGGGTTACACAGATACGCAGTATTTT; CDR3 protein: CASSPPYQGYTDTQYF
D gene: .; V gene: TRBV28; clone size: .; J gene: TRBJ1-1; CDR3 DNA: TGTGCCAGCAGTTTACGTGAGCATCCCACTGAAGCTTTCTTT; CDR3 protein: CASSLREHPTEAFF
D gene: TRBD1; V gene: TRBV10-1; clone size: .; J gene: TRBJ1-1; CDR3 DNA: TGCGCCAGCAGTGAGAGGGGACAGAGGCGGGCTTTCTTT; CDR3 protein: CASSERGQRRAFF
D gene: .; V gene: TRBV6-5; clone size: .; J gene: TRBJ1-6; CDR3 DNA: TGTGCCAGCAGTTCGAGCTCCTATAATTCACCCCTCCACTTT; CDR3 protein: CASSSSSYNSPLHF
D gene: .; V gene: TRBV6-5; clone size: .; J gene: TRBJ2-7; CDR3 DNA: TGTGCCAGCAGGGGGACTTCCTCCTACGAGCAGTACTTC; CDR3 protein: CASRGTSSYEQYF
D gene: TRBD2; V gene: TRBV5-4; clone size: once; J gene: TRBJ2-1; CDR3 DNA: TGTGCCAGCCACCCACTAGCGGGGGAAATCTCCTACAATGAGCAGTTCTTC; CDR3 protein: CASHPLAGEISYNEQFF
D gene: .; V gene: TRBV7-9; clone size: few; J gene: TRBJ2-7; CDR3 DNA: TGTGCCAGCAGCTTAGGCAGCTACGAGCAGTACTTC; CDR3 protein: CASSLGSYEQYF
D gene: TRBD1; V gene: TRBV15; clone size: .; J gene: TRBJ1-5; CDR3 DNA: TGTGCCACCAGCAGTATCTCGTGGGGAGACAGGGGGCCAGAGGGTCATCGCAGTCAGCCCCAGCATTTT; CDR3 protein: CATSSISWGDRGPEGHRSQPQHF
D gene: .; V gene: TRBV5-6; clone size: .; J gene: TRBJ1-3; CDR3 DNA: TGTGCCAGCAGCTTCTCCGTAGCACCCTCTGGAAACACCATATATTTT; CDR3 protein: CASSFSVAPSGNTIYF
D gene: .; V gene: TRBV5-1; clone size: .; J gene: TRBJ2-5; CDR3 DNA: TGCGCCAGCAGCGACCCTCGACTAGAGGGGACAGAGACCCAGTACTTC; CDR3 protein: CASSDPRLEGTETQYF
D gene: TRBD1; V gene: TRBV18; clone size: .; J gene: TRBJ1-1; CDR3 DNA: TGTGCCAGCTCACCACGGACAAAAACACAGGGGGAGAGGAACACTGAAGCTTTCTTT; CDR3 protein: CASSPRTKTQGERNTEAFF
D gene: .; V gene: TRBV6-5; clone size: .; J gene: TRBJ2-5; CDR3 DNA: TGTGCCAGCGAAGAGACAGGACAAGAGACCCAGTACTTC; CDR3 protein: CASEETGQETQYF
D gene: TRBD1; V gene: TRBV28; clone size: .; J gene: TRBJ1-6; CDR3 DNA: TGTGCCACCGCCGGGACAGGGAGTTCACCCCTCCACTTT; CDR3 protein: CATAGTGSSPLHF
D gene: TRBD1; V gene: TRBV9; clone size: once; J gene: TRBJ1-1; CDR3 DNA: TGTGCCAGCGGCGACAGGGCCCGAAACACTGAAGCTTTCTTT; CDR3 protein: CASGDRARNTEAFF
D gene: TRBD1; V gene: TRBV3-1/TRBV3-2; clone size: once; J gene: TRBJ1-4; CDR3 DNA: TGTGCCAGCAGCCTCACAGGGGTGAATGAAAAACTGTTTTTT; CDR3 protein: CASSLTGVNEKLFF
D gene: TRBD1; V gene: TRBV14; clone size: .; J gene: TRBJ1-2; CDR3 DNA: TGTGCCAGCAGCCAAGCAGGGGGCGTCGGAGGCTACACCTTC; CDR3 protein: CASSQAGGVGGYTF
D gene: TRBD1; V gene: TRBV15; clone size: .; J gene: TRBJ2-7; CDR3 DNA: TGTGCCACCACGGCAGGACAGGGTTACGAGCAGTACTTC; CDR3 protein: CATTAGQGYEQYF
D gene: .; V gene: TRBV5-3; clone size: .; J gene: TRBJ2-1; CDR3 DNA: TGTGCCAGAAGCTCCAGGGTGGCTGAAAATGAGCAGTTCTTC; CDR3 protein: CARSSRVAENEQFF
D gene: TRBD1; V gene: TRBV5-8; clone size: .; J gene: TRBJ1-6; CDR3 DNA: TGTGCCAGCAGCTCCGGACAGGGCTGGGTGACCCTCCACTTT; CDR3 protein: CASSSGQGWVTLHF
D gene: TRBD1; V gene: TRBV19; clone size: .; J gene: TRBJ2-5; CDR3 DNA: TGTGCCAGTAGTATGGGGGACAGGGTCGTGCAAGAGACCCAGTACTTC; CDR3 protein: CASSMGDRVVQETQYF
D gene: TRBD2; V gene: TRBV20-1; clone size: once; J gene: TRBJ2-3; CDR3 DNA: TGCAGTGCTAGTACTAGCGGAGCACCTAGCACAGATACGCAGTATTTT; CDR3 protein: CSASTSGAPSTDTQYF
D gene: .; V gene: TRBV5-1; clone size: .; J gene: TRBJ2-7; CDR3 DNA: TGCGCCAGCAGCCATCGGGGGTACTACGAGCAGTACTTC; CDR3 protein: CASSHRGYYEQYF
D gene: TRBD1; V gene: TRBV7-9; clone size: .; J gene: TRBJ2-2; CDR3 DNA: TGTGCCAGCAGCTCTTCGACAGGGGTCGCGAACACCGGGGAGCTGTTTTTT; CDR3 protein: CASSSSTGVANTGELFF
D gene: .; V gene: TRBV2; clone size: .; J gene: TRBJ2-1; CDR3 DNA: TGTGCCAGCAGCCCGGACAGCTCCTACAATGAGCAGTTCTTC; CDR3 protein: CASSPDSSYNEQFF
D gene: .; V gene: TRBV7-9; clone size: .; J gene: TRBJ2-1; CDR3 DNA: TGTGCCAGCAGCTTAGAGGAGCGGGTCAATGAGCAGTTCTTC; CDR3 protein: CASSLEERVNEQFF
D gene: TRBD1; V gene: TRBV5-1; clone size: .; J gene: TRBJ2-3; CDR3 DNA: TGCGCCAGCAGCTGGGGACAGGGTGCAGATACGCAGTATTTT; CDR3 protein: CASSWGQGADTQYF
D gene: .; V gene: TRBV11-2; clone size: .; J gene: TRBJ1-4; CDR3 DNA: TGTGCCAGCTCTAAGGAGAATGTTGCAACTAATGAAAAACTGTTTTTT; CDR3 protein: CASSKENVATNEKLFF
D gene: TRBD1; V gene: TRBV18; clone size: .; J gene: TRBJ1-4; CDR3 DNA: TGTGCCAGCTCACCTCCTGACAGGGTTCCAGGGGAAAAACTGTTTTTT; CDR3 protein: CASSPPDRVPGEKLFF
D gene: .; V gene: TRBV5-1; clone size: .; J gene: TRBJ2-5; CDR3 DNA: TGCGCCAGCAGCTTGGCCCCAGAAGAGACCCAGTACTTC; CDR3 protein: CASSLAPEETQYF
D gene: .; V gene: TRBV27; clone size: .; J gene: TRBJ2-5; CDR3 DNA: TGTGCCAGCAGTTTCCTTCCGGGGGGCCCGGAGACCCAGTACTTC; CDR3 protein: CASSFLPGGPETQYF
D gene: .; V gene: TRBV7-7; clone size: .; J gene: TRBJ2-5; CDR3 DNA: TGTGCTAGCAGCAGAGACGGGGTAGGAGAGACCCAGTACTTC; CDR3 protein: CASSRDGVGETQYF
D gene: TRBD2; V gene: TRBV4-1; clone size: .; J gene: TRBJ2-1; CDR3 DNA: TGCGCCAGCAGCCAAGTCGTTAGCGGGGGGCCGTACAATGAGCAGTTCTTC; CDR3 protein: CASSQVVSGGPYNEQFF
D gene: TRBD1; V gene: TRBV11-2; clone size: .; J gene: TRBJ2-3; CDR3 DNA: TGTGCCAGCAGCCCGACGGGACAGGGAGGATCAGATACGCAGTATTTT; CDR3 protein: CASSPTGQGGSDTQYF
D gene: .; V gene: TRBV6-1; clone size: .; J gene: TRBJ2-7; CDR3 DNA: TGTGCCAGCAGTGATATAGCCTCCTACGAGCAGTACTTC; CDR3 protein: CASSDIASYEQYF
D gene: .; V gene: TRBV4-3; clone size: .; J gene: TRBJ1-2; CDR3 DNA: TGCGCCAGCAGCCAAGAAGGGGCAGGACCCGGATACCGCTATGGCTACACCTTC; CDR3 protein: CASSQEGAGPGYRYGYTF
D gene: TRBD1; V gene: TRBV5-6; clone size: few; J gene: TRBJ1-2; CDR3 DNA: TGTGCCAGCAGCTACGACAGGGGTGACTACTATGGCTACACCTTC; CDR3 protein: CASSYDRGDYYGYTF
D gene: .; V gene: TRBV3-1/TRBV3-2; clone size: .; J gene: TRBJ1-3; CDR3 DNA: TGTGCCAGCAGCCGTACCGGGGGGAACACCATATATTTT; CDR3 protein: CASSRTGGNTIYF
D gene: .; V gene: TRBV24-1; clone size: .; J gene: TRBJ2-3; CDR3 DNA: TGTGCCACCAGTGGATTGGGAGAGGAAGATACGCAGTATTTT; CDR3 protein: CATSGLGEEDTQYF
D gene: .; V gene: TRBV7-2; clone size: .; J gene: TRBJ2-7; CDR3 DNA: TGTGCCAGCAGCTTATCCCAGGGCTACGAGCAGTACTTC; CDR3 protein: CASSLSQGYEQYF
D gene: .; V gene: TRBV20-1; clone size: .; J gene: TRBJ1-3; CDR3 DNA: TGCAGTGGGCGGCAGGGAAACACCATATATTTT; CDR3 protein: CSGRQGNTIYF